Ten or more counts support the clone carrying this T cell receptor (beta chain). Antigen unknown. The source of the sample is a study of T cells in Graves' hyperthyroidism and ophthalmopathy. Study results and caveats: For ophthalmopathy, model prediction preceded onset by a median roughly 6.2 months. In the analysis, a 13 V-J model separated ophthalmopathy from stable hyperthyroidism.

The CDR3 regions of TCR beta were amplified from RNA transcripts. The HTBI primer set was used in a first-round RT-PCR of the TCR CDR3. Each CDR3 protein gets one entry after TCRdb re-called the multiplex PCR reads with MiXCR. Of around 380,000 distinct CDR3 sequences detected, about 13% appear once; the ten largest clones hold around 20%. With 5 bases clipped from V and 4 bases from J, the junction kept 10 bases outside the gene matches. This CDR3 region has 15 residues. Germline loops: CDR1 SGHNT, CDR2 YENEEA. Among the patients, aged 18 to 65, hyperthyroidism was newly diagnosed and had lasted under 2 months. At first hyperthyroidism diagnosis, before any ophthalmopathy symptoms, the blood sample was collected.

This chain joins TRBV11-3 and TRBJ2-5; TRBD2 matches 7 bases. Specimen: blood. This clonotype originated in a man aged 30 to 45 with Graves' hyperthyroidism that later progressed to Graves' ophthalmopathy. In nucleotides, the CDR3 is TGTGCCAGCAGCCGCCCAGCGGGATGGGGAGAGACCCAGTACTTC. It translates to CASSRPAGWGETQYF.